The rows below give T cell receptor beta chains drawn from one sample of a study of OX40 agonist ivuxolimab in advanced cancers. Here immunoSEQ multiplex PCR was the method, and the copy in TCRdb shows in-frame clones only, minus some. The repertoire holds more than 100,000 clones, 85% to 95% seen once, with over 0.8% in the top ten. The material was CD4+ or CD8+ T cells sorted from blood, obtained in a trial of the OX40 agonist ivuxolimab. The receptor set was obtained from an adult with an advanced solid tumor such as melanoma, head and neck, liver or kidney cancer. CDR3s include the opening cysteine and the closing phenylalanine or tryptophan. The D gene is left open where the match is weak. Clone sizes are given selectively: once, few, many, or a class where the clone is expanded.

V gene	D gene	J gene	clone size	CDR3 protein	CDR3 DNA
TRBV7-2	TRBD1	TRBJ1-1	-	CASSLGQGTTEAFF	TGTGCCAGCAGCTTGGGACAGGGGACCACTGAAGCTTTCTTT
TRBV20-1	-	TRBJ1-2	-	CSAEGDPGYTF	TGCAGTGCCGAGGGGGATCCTGGCTACACCTTC
TRBV28	-	TRBJ1-2	-	CASSLSLSPISRGYTF	TGTGCCAGCAGTTTATCCCTCTCCCCTATTTCGCGCGGCTACACCTTC
TRBV19	TRBD2	TRBJ2-7	once	CASSAGLAGAYEQYF	TGTGCCAGTAGTGCAGGACTAGCGGGAGCCTACGAGCAGTACTTC
TRBV19	-	TRBJ1-4	-	CASRREEKLFF	TGTGCCAGTAGACGGGAGGAAAAACTGTTTTTT
TRBV6-6	-	TRBJ1-2	-	CASRAWSNYGYTF	TGTGCCAGCAGGGCCTGGTCGAACTATGGCTACACCTTC
TRBV7-9	-	TRBJ2-7	-	CASSLGGNSASNEQYF	TGTGCCAGCAGCTTAGGCGGGAACTCAGCGTCCAACGAGCAGTACTTC
TRBV4-3	-	TRBJ1-1	-	CASSQEPLNTEAFF	TGCGCCAGCAGCCAAGAACCCCTGAACACTGAAGCTTTCTTT
TRBV18	-	TRBJ2-7	-	CASSHSSRDNPSEQYF	TGTGCCAGCTCACATTCCAGCCGGGACAATCCTTCCGAGCAGTACTTC
TRBV28	TRBD1	TRBJ2-1	-	CASSLEWGDRGSNEQFF	TGTGCCAGCAGTTTGGAATGGGGGGACAGGGGGTCCAATGAGCAGTTCTTC
TRBV5-1	-	TRBJ1-1	-	CASSLADRTEAFF	TGCGCCAGCAGCTTGGCTGACCGGACCGAAGCTTTCTTT
TRBV5-6	TRBD1	TRBJ1-1	-	CASSTRTGGSYTEAFF	TGTGCCAGCAGCACCCGGACAGGGGGATCATACACTGAAGCTTTCTTT
TRBV4-2	-	TRBJ1-6	-	CASSQDSQGNSPLHF	TGTGCCAGCAGCCAAGACAGCCAGGGCAATTCACCCCTCCACTTT
TRBV5-4	TRBD1	TRBJ2-2	once	CASSLGQGADGELFF	TGTGCCAGCAGCTTGGGCCAGGGGGCGGACGGGGAGCTGTTTTTT